This T cell receptor (beta chain) was sequenced in a study of blood T cell repertoires in COVID-19. Measured with immunoSEQ multiplex PCR; TCRdb has only the in-frame clones, and not every one. The data show 310,000 or so clones, with about 87% seen just once and roughly 9.9% held by the top ten. Recruited during active infection, patients (from Seattle) were subsequently followed longitudinally. Sequencing was carried out using peripheral blood. This TCR came from a man aged 25 to 40 with COVID-19, enrolled during active disease.

The CDR3 DNA is TGTGCCACCAGCAGAGATCTTGCGCGGGATTCCAATGAGCAGTTCTTC. This gives the protein CATSRDLARDSNEQFF. V gene TRBV15 combines with J gene TRBJ2-1; tentatively, D is TRBD2 (6 bases). The germline V gene encodes CDR1 LNHNV and CDR2 YYDKDF (reference sequence). V lost 0 bases to trimming and J lost 6 bases, with 15 bases between them. The CDR3 contains 16 residues.